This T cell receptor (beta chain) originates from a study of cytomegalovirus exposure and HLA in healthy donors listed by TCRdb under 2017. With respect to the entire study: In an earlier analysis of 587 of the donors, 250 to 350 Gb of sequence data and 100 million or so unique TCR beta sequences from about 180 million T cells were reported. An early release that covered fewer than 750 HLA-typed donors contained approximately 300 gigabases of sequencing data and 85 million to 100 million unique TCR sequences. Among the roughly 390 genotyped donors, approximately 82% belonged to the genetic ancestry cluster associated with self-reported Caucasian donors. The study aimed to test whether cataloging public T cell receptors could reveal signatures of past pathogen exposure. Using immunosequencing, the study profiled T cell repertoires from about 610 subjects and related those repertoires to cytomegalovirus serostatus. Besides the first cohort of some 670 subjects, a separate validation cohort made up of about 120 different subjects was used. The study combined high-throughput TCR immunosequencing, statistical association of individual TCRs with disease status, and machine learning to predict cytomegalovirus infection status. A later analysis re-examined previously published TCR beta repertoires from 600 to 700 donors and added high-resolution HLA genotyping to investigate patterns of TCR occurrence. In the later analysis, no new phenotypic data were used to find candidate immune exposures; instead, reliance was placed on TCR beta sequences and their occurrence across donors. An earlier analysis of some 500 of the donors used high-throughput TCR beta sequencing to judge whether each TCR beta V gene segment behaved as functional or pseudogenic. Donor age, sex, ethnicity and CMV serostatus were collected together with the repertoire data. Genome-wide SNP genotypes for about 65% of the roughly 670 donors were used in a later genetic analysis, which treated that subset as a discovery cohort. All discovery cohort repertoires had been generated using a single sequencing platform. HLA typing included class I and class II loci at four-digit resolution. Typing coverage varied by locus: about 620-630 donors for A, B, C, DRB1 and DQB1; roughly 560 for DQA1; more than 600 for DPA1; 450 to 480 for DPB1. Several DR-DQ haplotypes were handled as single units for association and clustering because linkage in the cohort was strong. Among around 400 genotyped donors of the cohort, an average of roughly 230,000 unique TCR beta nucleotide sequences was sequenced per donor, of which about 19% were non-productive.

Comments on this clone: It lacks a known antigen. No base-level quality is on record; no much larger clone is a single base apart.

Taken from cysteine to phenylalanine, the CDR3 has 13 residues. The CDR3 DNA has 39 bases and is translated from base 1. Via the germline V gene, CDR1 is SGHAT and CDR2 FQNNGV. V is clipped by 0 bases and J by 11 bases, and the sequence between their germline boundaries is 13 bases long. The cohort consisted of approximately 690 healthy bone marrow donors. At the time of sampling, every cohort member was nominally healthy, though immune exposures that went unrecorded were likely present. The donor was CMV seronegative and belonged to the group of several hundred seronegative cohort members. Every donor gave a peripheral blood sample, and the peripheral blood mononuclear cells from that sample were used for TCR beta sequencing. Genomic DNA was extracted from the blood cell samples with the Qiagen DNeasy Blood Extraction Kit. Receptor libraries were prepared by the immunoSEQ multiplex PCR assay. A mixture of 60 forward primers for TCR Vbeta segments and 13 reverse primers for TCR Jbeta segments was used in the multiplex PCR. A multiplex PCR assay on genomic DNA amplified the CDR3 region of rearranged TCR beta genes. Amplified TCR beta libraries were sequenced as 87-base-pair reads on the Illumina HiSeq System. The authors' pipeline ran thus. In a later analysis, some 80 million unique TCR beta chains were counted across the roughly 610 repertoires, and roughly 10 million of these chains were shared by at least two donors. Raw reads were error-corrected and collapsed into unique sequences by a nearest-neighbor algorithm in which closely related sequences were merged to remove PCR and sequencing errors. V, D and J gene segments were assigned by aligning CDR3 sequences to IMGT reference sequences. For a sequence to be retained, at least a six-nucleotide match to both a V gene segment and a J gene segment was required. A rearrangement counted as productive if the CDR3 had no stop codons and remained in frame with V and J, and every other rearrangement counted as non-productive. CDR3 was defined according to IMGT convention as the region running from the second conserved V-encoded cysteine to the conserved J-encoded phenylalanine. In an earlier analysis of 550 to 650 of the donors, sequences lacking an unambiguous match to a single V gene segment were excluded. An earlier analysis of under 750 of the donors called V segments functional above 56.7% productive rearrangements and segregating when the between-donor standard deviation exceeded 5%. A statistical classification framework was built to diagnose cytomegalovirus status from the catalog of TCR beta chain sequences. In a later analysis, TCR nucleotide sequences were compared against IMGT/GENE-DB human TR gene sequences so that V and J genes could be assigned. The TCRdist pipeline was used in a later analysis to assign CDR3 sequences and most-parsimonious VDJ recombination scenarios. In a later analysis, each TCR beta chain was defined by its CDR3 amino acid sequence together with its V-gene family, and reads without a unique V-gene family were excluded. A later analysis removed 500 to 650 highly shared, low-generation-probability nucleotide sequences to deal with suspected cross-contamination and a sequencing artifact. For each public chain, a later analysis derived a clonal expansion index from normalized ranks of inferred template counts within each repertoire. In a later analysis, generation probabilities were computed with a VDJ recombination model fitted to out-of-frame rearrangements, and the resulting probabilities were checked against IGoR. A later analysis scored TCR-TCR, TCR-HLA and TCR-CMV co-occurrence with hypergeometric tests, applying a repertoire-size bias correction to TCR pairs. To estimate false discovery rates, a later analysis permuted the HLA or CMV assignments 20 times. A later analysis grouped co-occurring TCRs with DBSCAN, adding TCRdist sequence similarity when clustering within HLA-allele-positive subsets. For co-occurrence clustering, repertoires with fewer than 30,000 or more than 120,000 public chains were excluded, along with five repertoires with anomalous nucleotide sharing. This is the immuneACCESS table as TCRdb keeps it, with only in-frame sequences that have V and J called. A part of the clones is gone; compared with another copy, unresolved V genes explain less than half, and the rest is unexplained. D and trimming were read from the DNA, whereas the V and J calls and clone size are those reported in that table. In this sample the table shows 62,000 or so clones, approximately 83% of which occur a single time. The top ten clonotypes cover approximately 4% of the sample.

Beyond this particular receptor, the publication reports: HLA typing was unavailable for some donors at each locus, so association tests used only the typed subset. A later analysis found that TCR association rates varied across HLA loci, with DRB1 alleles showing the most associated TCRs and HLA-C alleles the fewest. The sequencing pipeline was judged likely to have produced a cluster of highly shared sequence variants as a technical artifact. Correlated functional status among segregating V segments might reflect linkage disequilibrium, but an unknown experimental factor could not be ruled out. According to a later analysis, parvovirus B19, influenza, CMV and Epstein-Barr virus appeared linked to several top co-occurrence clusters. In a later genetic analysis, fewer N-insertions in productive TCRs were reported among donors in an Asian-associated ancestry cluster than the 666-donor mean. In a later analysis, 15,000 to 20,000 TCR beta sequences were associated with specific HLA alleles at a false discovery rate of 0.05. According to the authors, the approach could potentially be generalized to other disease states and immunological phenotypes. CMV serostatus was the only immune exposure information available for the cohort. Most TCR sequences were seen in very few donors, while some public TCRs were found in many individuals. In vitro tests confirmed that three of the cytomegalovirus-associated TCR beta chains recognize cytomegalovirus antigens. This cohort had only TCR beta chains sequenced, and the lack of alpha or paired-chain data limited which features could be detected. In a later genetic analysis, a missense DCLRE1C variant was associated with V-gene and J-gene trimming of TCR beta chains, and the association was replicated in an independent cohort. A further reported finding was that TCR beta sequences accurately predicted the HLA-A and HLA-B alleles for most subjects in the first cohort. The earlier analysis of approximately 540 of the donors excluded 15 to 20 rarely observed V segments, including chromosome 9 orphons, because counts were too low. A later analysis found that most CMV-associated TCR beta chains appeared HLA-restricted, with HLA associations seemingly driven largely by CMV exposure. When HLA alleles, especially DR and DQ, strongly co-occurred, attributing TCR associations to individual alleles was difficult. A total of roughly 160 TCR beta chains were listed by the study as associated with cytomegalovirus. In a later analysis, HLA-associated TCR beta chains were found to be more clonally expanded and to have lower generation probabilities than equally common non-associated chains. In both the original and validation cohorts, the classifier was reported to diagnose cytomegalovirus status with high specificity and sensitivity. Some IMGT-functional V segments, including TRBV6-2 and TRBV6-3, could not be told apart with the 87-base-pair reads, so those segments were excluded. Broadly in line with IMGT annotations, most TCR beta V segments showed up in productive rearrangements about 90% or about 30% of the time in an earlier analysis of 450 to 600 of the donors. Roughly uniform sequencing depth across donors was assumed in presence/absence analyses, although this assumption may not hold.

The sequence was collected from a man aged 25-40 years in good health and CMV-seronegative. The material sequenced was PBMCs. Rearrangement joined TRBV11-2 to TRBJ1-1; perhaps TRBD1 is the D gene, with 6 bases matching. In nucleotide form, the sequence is TGTGCCAGCAGCTTAGAACAGGGAACGGGGGCTTTCTTT. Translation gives CASSLEQGTGAFF.